The sequence of this TCR beta chain was determined in a study of blood T cells in healthy people across ages. Researchers collected approximately 9.5 milliliters of peripheral blood from every single donor. For the second PCR, which ran for 7 to 11 cycles, a sample-barcoded 5' primer and a J-beta primer mix were used. Each cDNA molecule received a tag from a template-switch adaptor that had 12 random nucleotides. TCRdb reanalysed the 5' RACE reads using MiXCR and keeps one entry per CDR3 protein. The repertoire includes over 1,500,000 distinct CDR3 sequences, approximately 40% of them detected once, and 23% sits in the top ten. This clonotype has more than one count but fewer than ten. Sequencing was carried out using blood. The receptor was isolated from a human donor in good health.

The CDR3 protein is CSVQLAGADSYNEQFF. In nucleotides, the CDR3 is TGCAGCGTTCAACTAGCGGGGGCCGATTCCTACAATGAGCAGTTCTTC. The gene calls are TRBV29-1 and TRBJ2-1; 11 nucleotides match TRBD2. CDR1 is SQVTM, CDR2 ANQGSEA, per germline. V dropped 5 bases and J dropped 1; count of bases not matched to a gene: 7. This CDR3 is built from 16 residues.